This TCR beta chain was obtained from a study of T cell changes during pregnancy in multiple sclerosis. The germline V gene has CDR1 SGHDT and CDR2 YYEEEE. V gave up 7 bases and J gave up 3 bases; unmatched junction bases: 6. This CDR3 contains 14 residues. Assay used: immunoSEQ multiplex PCR; TCRdb lists only in-frame clones, some missing. The repertoire holds 40,000 to 55,000 clones, with approximately 87% as singletons. The receptor was isolated from a female donor in good health, enrolled as a control in a pregnancy study. The chain is built from TRBV5-6 and TRBJ2-7; 11 bases align to TRBD2. The specimen was peripheral blood, collected in the first trimester of pregnancy. CDR3 DNA sequence: TGTGCCAGCGCCACCCTAGCGGGGGGCTACGAGCAGTACTTC. Its protein product is CASATLAGGYEQYF.